Listed here are 14 T cell receptor beta chains from one sample, sequenced in a study of blood T cell repertoires in COVID-19. Profiled with immunoSEQ multiplex PCR; TCRdb holds only in-frame clones, not every one. Of around 210,000 clones in the sample, 70% to 90% are singletons; the top ten hold approximately 5.1%. The sequenced sample was peripheral blood. The receptor set was obtained from a man aged 45 to 65 with COVID-19, enrolled during active disease.

V is TRBV7-9 and J is TRBJ2-3; 13 bases match TRBD2. The CDR3 length is 15 residues. Germline trimming cut 2 bases from V and 6 bases from J; bases unmatched to any gene: 2. Per germline, CDR1 SEHNR and CDR2 FQNEAQ (reference sequence). The CDR3 is CASSLMTSGRDTQYF. The CDR3 nucleotides are TGTGCCAGCAGCTTAATGACTAGCGGGAGGGATACGCAGTATTTT. Drawing the rest from reference TRBV7-9 and TRBJ2-3, the complete variable domain is DTGVSQNPRHKITKRGQNVTFRCDPISEHNRLYWYRQTLGQGPEFLTYFQNEAQLEKSRLLSDRFSAERPKGSFSTLEIQRTEQGDSAMYLCASSLMTSGRDTQYFGPGTRLTVL.

This clone has a count of ten or more. V and J are TRBV6-5 and TRBJ2-2; maybe TRBD2 (6 bases). V shed 8 bases and J shed 4 bases, with 14 bases lying between them. The CDR3 sequence is 14 residues long. The germline CDR1 and CDR2 sequences are MNHEY and SVGAGI. CDR3 sequence reads: CASRGGRITGELFF. The CDR3 DNA reads as TGTGCCAGCCGCGGAGGGCGCATCACCGGGGAGCTGTTTTTT.

The chain is built from TRBV5-4 and TRBJ2-3, with 12 positions matching TRBD2. CDR3 length: 15 residues. Looked up from germline, CDR1 is SGHNT and CDR2 is YYREEE (reference sequence). V lost 3 bases to trimming and J lost 3 bases; unmatched junction nucleotides: 2. Here the CDR3 DNA reads TGTGCCAGCAGCTCTAGCGGGGGGGCGACAGATACGCAGTATTTT. Its translation is CASSSSGGATDTQYF.

The chain uses TRBV5-6 and TRBJ2-5; TRBD1 agrees at 10 bases. This CDR3 has 17 amino acids. V trimming: 4 bases; J trimming: 6 bases; junction bases outside the gene matches: 15. From germline, CDR1 is SGHDT and CDR2 YYEEEE. CDR3 sequence reads: CASSDRDRGSLLKTQYF. CDR3 in DNA: TGTGCCAGCAGCGATCGGGACAGGGGATCGCTTTTAAAGACCCAGTACTTC.

Only one count was recorded for this clone. The chain is built from TRBV24-1 and TRBJ2-5, with a tentative D call TRBD1 (6 bases). This CDR3 comprises 17 residues. V lost 9 bases to trimming and J lost 1 base, with 23 bases between them. Germline assignment: CDR1 KGHDR and CDR2 SFDVKD. The CDR3 loop reads CATLVAVKQGRQETQYF. CDR3 coding DNA: TGTGCCACCTTAGTGGCGGTGAAACAGGGACGCCAAGAGACCCAGTACTTC.

V and J are TRBV11-2 and TRBJ2-2, with 7 bases identical to TRBD1. The CDR3 length is 18 residues. Germline assignment: CDR1 SGHAT and CDR2 FQNNGV. Trimming at V came to 5 bases and at J to 0 bases, leaving 12 bases not matched to a gene. CDR3 loop: CASSTRKRGPSNTGELFF. The DNA for the CDR3 is TGTGCCAGCAGCACAAGGAAGAGGGGGCCCTCGAACACCGGGGAGCTGTTTTTT.

The J gene is TRBJ2-3, the V gene TRBV29-1, with 11 nucleotides matching TRBD2. This CDR3 comprises 16 residues. Germline trimming cut 3 bases from V and 4 bases from J; bases unmatched to any gene: 9. Per germline, CDR1 SQVTM and CDR2 ANQGSEA. CDR3 in amino acids: CSVDGRLAGIADTQYF. The DNA for the CDR3 is TGCAGCGTTGATGGGAGACTAGCGGGGATCGCAGATACGCAGTATTTT.

This clone has just one count. V usage is TRBV2 and J usage is TRBJ2-2; D is ambiguous. V was shortened by 4 bases and J by 4 bases, with 10 bases between the two germline ends. The CDR3 extends over 14 amino acids. Germline V lookup: CDR1 SNHLY, CDR2 FYNNEI. CDR3 nucleotides: TGTGCCAGCAGTGTTTACAGCCCCACCGGGGAGCTGTTTTTT. This translates into CASSVYSPTGELFF.

The rearrangement uses TRBV5-4 and TRBJ2-2, with D maybe TRBD1 (6 bases). This CDR3 spans 16 amino acids. Germline V gives CDR1 SGHNT, CDR2 YYREEE (reference sequence). Trimming took off 5 bases at V and 6 bases at J, with 20 bases between the two ends. The CDR3 loop reads CASSLARAQGAGELFF. CDR3 nucleotides: TGTGCCAGCAGTCTTGCCCGGGCACAGGGTGCCGGGGAGCTGTTTTTT.

CDR3 region: CASSETTQGYGYTF. DNA of the CDR3: TGTGCCAGCAGCGAAACGACGCAGGGCTATGGCTACACCTTC. The V and J genes are TRBV2 and TRBJ1-2; perhaps TRBD1 as D (5 bases). V lost 6 bases and J lost 4, with 15 bases in between. The germline CDR1 and CDR2 sequences are SNHLY and FYNNEI. CDR3 length equals 14 residues.

V usage is TRBV7-2 and J usage is TRBJ1-5, with D uncertain. This CDR3 comprises 13 residues. Trimming removed 2 bases from V and 5 bases from J, with 7 bases in between. Germline values: CDR1 SGHTA, CDR2 FQGNSA. CDR3 in DNA: TGTGCCAGCAGCTTAAACCGGGATCAGCCCCAGCATTTT. Translating it yields CASSLNRDQPQHF.

The CDR3 here is CASSPKGARGEKLFF. As DNA, the CDR3 is TGTGCCAGCAGCCCAAAAGGAGCGCGGGGTGAAAAACTGTTTTTT. The rearrangement joins TRBV3-1 (or the pseudogene TRBV3-2) to TRBJ1-4; D is ambiguous. The CDR3 is 15 residues long. Trimming removed 4 bases from V and 7 bases from J, with 16 bases in between. The V gene's germline CDR1 is LGHDT and CDR2 YNNKEL (reference sequence).

The chain uses TRBV20-1 and TRBJ2-3, with D possibly matching TRBD2 (5 bases). V dropped 6 bases and J dropped 3 bases, with 28 bases sitting between them. Germline V lookup: CDR1 DFQATT, CDR2 SNEGSKA (reference sequence). The CDR3 is made up of 18 amino acids. The CDR3 loop reads CSASGLRIGGGDTDTQYF. The CDR3 bases are TGCAGTGCGAGTGGCCTCAGGATTGGAGGAGGAGATACAGATACGCAGTATTTT.

The chain combines TRBV18 with TRBJ1-4; D uncertain. There are 14 residues in the CDR3. V gave up 3 bases and J gave up 2 bases, with 7 bases separating them. Looked up from germline, CDR1 is KGHSH and CDR2 is LQKENI. The CDR3 DNA reads TGTGCCAGCTCACCGTTCCCGACTAATGAAAAACTGTTTTTT. It yields the protein CASSPFPTNEKLFF.